The 11 T cell receptor beta chains listed next were all sequenced from one sample in a study of cytotoxic CD8 clonotypes in ibrutinib-treated CLL. TCRdb keeps only in-frame clones here, not all; method: immunoSEQ multiplex PCR. The repertoire holds approximately 97,000 clones, with approximately 71% as singletons. Sequences were derived from PBMCs, sampled after 24 months of ibrutinib treatment. The receptors here all came from a human donor with chronic lymphocytic leukemia.

This clone was recorded a few times. The chain joins TRBV28 to TRBJ2-5; D is unclear. Germline V gene data show CDR1 as MDHEN and CDR2 as SYDVKM. The CDR3 runs to 12 residues. V was trimmed by 3 bases and J by 5 bases, leaving 7 bases between them. The CDR3 sequence: CASSLSLETQYF. CDR3 DNA: TGTGCCAGCAGTTTGAGCCTGGAGACCCAGTACTTC. Full variable domain (rest looked up from reference TRBV28 and TRBJ2-5): DVKVTQSSRYLVKRTGEKVFLECVQDMDHENMFWYRQDPGLGLRLIYFSYDVKMKEKGDIPEGYSVSREKKERFSLILESASTNQTSMYLCASSLSLETQYFGPGTRLLVL.

This clone was seen once. J is TRBJ1-1 and V is TRBV15; 7 bases match TRBD1. The V gene's germline CDR1 is LNHNV and CDR2 YYDKDF (reference sequence). CDR3 length: 14 residues. The trim removed 3 bases at V and 7 bases at J, leaving 8 bases unmatched. CDR3 in DNA: TGTGCCACCAGCAGGGGACAGTGGAAGAATGAAGCTTTCTTT. Its translation: CATSRGQWKNEAFF.

The J gene is TRBJ1-1, the V gene TRBV5-1; possible D gene TRBD1, 6 bases. The CDR3 covers 14 residues. V gave up 3 bases and J gave up 3 bases, with 12 bases separating them. Germline values: CDR1 SGHRS, CDR2 YFSETQ. The CDR3 reads CASSSQGGDTEAFF. As DNA, the CDR3 is TGCGCCAGCAGCTCACAGGGAGGGGACACTGAAGCTTTCTTT.

The chain recombines TRBV4-3 with TRBJ1-1, with a possible D match to TRBD1 (6 bases). Trimming pared 4 bases from V and 7 bases from J, leaving 13 bases between. The CDR3 is 13 amino acids. Per the germline V gene, CDR1 is LGHNA and CDR2 is YSLEER. CDR3 sequence: CASSPSRGGEAFF. The CDR3 nucleotides read TGCGCCAGCAGCCCCTCCAGGGGCGGTGAAGCTTTCTTT.

This chain links TRBV7-2 with TRBJ2-3; 9 bases match TRBD2. Losses at the gene ends were 5 bases for V and 5 bases for J; bases not matched to a gene: 5. The germline CDR1 and CDR2 sequences are SGHTA and FQGNSA. CDR3 length: 14 amino acids. CDR3 in DNA: TGTGCCAGCAGCCCGGGACTAGCTGTAGATACGCAGTATTTT. Its translation is CASSPGLAVDTQYF.

V gene TRBV7-9 combines with J gene TRBJ2-5, with 7 bases lining up with TRBD1. The CDR3 has 15 residues. Unmatched junction bases numbered 8, after V lost 6 bases and J lost 1 base. Germline values: CDR1 SEHNR, CDR2 FQNEAQ (reference sequence). The DNA for the CDR3 is TGTGCCAGCAGTCGACCGGGACAGATCCAAGAGACCCAGTACTTC. It codes for CASSRPGQIQETQYF.

The chain uses TRBV7-9 and TRBJ1-1, with unresolved D. The CDR3 has 12 residues. Trimming took 2 bases from V and 7 from J, leaving 8 bases between them. The V gene's germline CDR1 is SEHNR and CDR2 FQNEAQ (reference sequence). The CDR3 bases are TGTGCCAGCAGCTTACCCTATTATGAAGCTTTCTTT. This gives the protein CASSLPYYEAFF.

In DNA form, the CDR3 reads TGTGCCAGTAGTATAGGGGGTCGAGGAGGCCAGGGCAATCAGCCCCAGCATTTT. Amino acid sequence: CASSIGGRGGQGNQPQHF. This chain joins TRBV19 and TRBJ1-5; D gene uncertain. The germline V gene encodes CDR1 LNHDA and CDR2 SQIVND (reference sequence). V dropped 1 base and J dropped 2 bases, with 18 bases sitting between them. The CDR3 has 18 residues.

The chain recombines TRBV28 with TRBJ1-5; D ambiguous. Trimming shortened V by 8 bases and J by 0 bases, and 11 bases separated the two germline ends. In germline, CDR1 is MDHEN, CDR2 SYDVKM. The CDR3 totals 14 residues. CDR3 in DNA: TGTGCCAGCCAAAGACTGATTAGCAATCAGCCCCAGCATTTT. It yields the protein CASQRLISNQPQHF.

V is TRBV6-1 and J is TRBJ1-2; no reliable D call. This CDR3 has 14 residues. Germline-derived CDR1 and CDR2 are MNHNS and SASEGT. V was trimmed by 5 bases and J by 0 bases, leaving 10 bases between them. CDR3 coding DNA: TGTGCCAGCAGTTCCGGGAAACCTAACTATGGCTACACCTTC. This encodes CASSSGKPNYGYTF.

The J gene is TRBJ2-3, the V gene TRBV5-1; D unresolved. Trimming removed 1 base at V and 0 bases at J, with 9 bases between. Germline V gene data show CDR1 as SGHRS and CDR2 as YFSETQ. The CDR3 covers 15 residues. CDR3 region: CASSLFGASTDTQYF. In nucleotides, the CDR3 is TGCGCCAGCAGCTTGTTTGGCGCAAGCACAGATACGCAGTATTTT.